The rows below give T cell receptor beta chains drawn from one sample of a study of cytomegalovirus exposure and HLA in healthy donors. Method: immunoSEQ multiplex PCR; TCRdb's copy keeps in-frame clones and lacks some. The data hold 150,000 to 200,000 clones, with 65% to 85% observed a single time. Sequenced input: PBMCs. The receptors come from a man in his fifties in good health and CMV-seronegative. Each CDR3 is given with its conserved first and last residue. D genes are given only for firm matches. Only part of the rows carry a size: once, few, many, or a class if the clone is expanded.

J: TRBJ2-1
D: TRBD2
V: TRBV7-9
size: few
CDR3: CASSLGGLTEQFF
DNA: TGTGCCAGCAGCTTAGGGGGACTAACCGAGCAGTTCTTC

J: TRBJ2-2
D: NA
V: TRBV18
size: NA
CDR3: CASFLSGTNTGELFF
DNA: TGTGCCAGCTTTCTATCAGGGACGAACACCGGGGAGCTGTTTTTT

J: TRBJ1-4
D: NA
V: TRBV2
size: NA
CDR3: CASSTGFGLEKLLF
DNA: TGTGCCAGCAGCACAGGCTTTGGGTTGGAAAAACTGCTTTTT

J: TRBJ2-3
D: TRBD1
V: TRBV7-3
size: once
CDR3: CASSSTGGFADTQYF
DNA: TGTGCCAGCAGCTCTACAGGGGGTTTCGCAGATACGCAGTATTTT

J: TRBJ1-1
D: NA
V: TRBV2
size: NA
CDR3: CASKGENTEAFF
DNA: TGTGCCAGCAAGGGAGAGAACACTGAAGCTTTCTTT

J: TRBJ2-1
D: NA
V: TRBV27
size: few
CDR3: CASKGVNEQFF
DNA: TGTGCCAGCAAGGGGGTTAATGAGCAGTTCTTC

J: TRBJ2-1
D: NA
V: TRBV2
size: NA
CDR3: CASKLREINEQFF
DNA: TGTGCCAGCAAGCTCCGGGAAATCAATGAGCAGTTCTTC

J: TRBJ2-7
D: TRBD1
V: TRBV5-1
size: NA
CDR3: CASSSPDRGYEQYF
DNA: TGCGCCAGCAGCTCACCGGACAGGGGCTACGAGCAGTACTTC

J: TRBJ2-7
D: TRBD1
V: TRBV18
size: NA
CDR3: CASSLRQGSSYEQYF
DNA: TGTGCCAGCTCGCTACGACAGGGAAGCTCCTACGAGCAGTACTTC

J: TRBJ2-3
D: TRBD1
V: TRBV7-2
size: NA
CDR3: CASSPRTGRTDTQYF
DNA: TGTGCCAGCAGCCCCCGGACAGGGAGGACAGATACGCAGTATTTT

J: TRBJ2-3
D: NA
V: TRBV10-3
size: NA
CDR3: CAISGTTRGLSDTQYF
DNA: TGTGCCATCAGTGGGACTACAAGGGGCCTATCAGATACGCAGTATTTT

J: TRBJ1-5
D: NA
V: TRBV14
size: NA
CDR3: CASSPGSNQPQHF
DNA: TGTGCCAGCAGCCCAGGGAGCAATCAGCCCCAGCATTTT

J: TRBJ2-7
D: TRBD1
V: TRBV29-1
size: NA
CDR3: CSVEGRTGQYYEQYF
DNA: TGCAGCGTTGAAGGAAGGACAGGGCAATACTACGAGCAGTACTTC

J: TRBJ2-3
D: TRBD1
V: TRBV7-9
size: few
CDR3: CSSSLRGQGADTQYF
DNA: TGTTCCAGCAGCTTACGAGGACAGGGTGCAGATACGCAGTATTTT

J: TRBJ1-5
D: NA
V: TRBV7-8
size: NA
CDR3: CASSYLTGTNSNQPQHF
DNA: TGTGCCAGCAGCTATCTGACAGGAACAAATAGCAATCAGCCCCAGCATTTT

J: TRBJ1-1
D: NA
V: TRBV6-5
size: NA
CDR3: CASSSASGSNTEAFF
DNA: TGTGCCAGCAGCTCTGCTTCGGGTTCGAACACTGAAGCTTTCTTT

J: TRBJ2-7
D: NA
V: TRBV7-2
size: NA
CDR3: CASSLGQGYTYEQYF
DNA: TGTGCCAGCAGCTTAGGTCAGGGTTATACCTACGAGCAGTACTTC

J: TRBJ1-2
D: TRBD1
V: TRBV7-8
size: NA
CDR3: CASRQSGTGSGYTF
DNA: TGTGCCAGCAGACAATCCGGGACAGGGTCTGGCTACACCTTC

J: TRBJ2-4
D: TRBD1
V: TRBV13
size: NA
CDR3: CASSAGAGGTILAKNIQYF
DNA: TGTGCCAGCAGCGCCGGGGCAGGGGGCACCATTTTAGCCAAAAACATTCAGTACTTC

J: TRBJ2-1
D: NA
V: TRBV25-1
size: NA
CDR3: CASTGGAYNEQFF
DNA: TGTGCCAGCACTGGGGGGGCTTACAATGAGCAGTTCTTC

J: TRBJ2-7
D: TRBD1
V: TRBV5-1
size: few
CDR3: CASSLGTGGAYEQYF
DNA: TGCGCCAGCAGCTTGGGGACAGGGGGTGCCTACGAGCAGTACTTC

J: TRBJ1-1
D: TRBD1
V: TRBV27
size: NA
CDR3: CASSPGQGIHGTEAFF
DNA: TGTGCCAGCAGCCCCGGACAGGGGATACACGGCACTGAAGCTTTCTTT

J: TRBJ1-1
D: TRBD1
V: TRBV5-4
size: few
CDR3: CASSMYQGATEAFF
DNA: TGTGCCAGCAGCATGTACCAGGGGGCCACTGAAGCTTTCTTT

J: TRBJ1-6
D: TRBD1
V: TRBV5-5
size: NA
CDR3: CASDTQGNSPLHF
DNA: TGTGCCAGCGACACACAGGGGAACTCACCCCTCCACTTT

J: TRBJ1-5
D: NA
V: TRBV5-1
size: few
CDR3: CASLIAGNRPQHF
DNA: TGCGCCAGCCTTATAGCAGGGAATCGGCCCCAGCATTTT

J: TRBJ1-2
D: NA
V: TRBV6-7
size: NA
CDR3: CASSYSRGSYTF
DNA: TGTGCCAGCAGTTACTCCAGGGGAAGCTACACCTTC

J: TRBJ1-5
D: TRBD1
V: TRBV2
size: few
CDR3: CASTGQGSNQPQHF
DNA: TGTGCCAGCACCGGACAGGGTAGCAATCAGCCCCAGCATTTT

J: TRBJ2-3
D: NA
V: TRBV11-3
size: NA
CDR3: CASSRPPGDTQYF
DNA: TGTGCCAGCAGCCGCCCCCCGGGAGATACGCAGTATTTT

J: TRBJ1-2
D: TRBD1
V: TRBV5-1
size: NA
CDR3: CASSGDRSYGYTF
DNA: TGCGCCAGCAGCGGGGACAGGAGCTATGGCTACACCTTC

J: TRBJ1-6
D: NA
V: TRBV4-2
size: NA
CDR3: CASSQDSFRDNSPLHF
DNA: TGTGCCAGCAGCCAAGATAGCTTCAGGGATAATTCACCCCTCCACTTT

J: TRBJ2-7
D: NA
V: TRBV4-3
size: once
CDR3: CASSQEQTPFDEQYF
DNA: TGCGCCAGCAGCCAAGAACAGACCCCTTTTGACGAGCAGTACTTC

J: TRBJ1-1
D: NA
V: TRBV7-6
size: NA
CDR3: CASSASAVNTEAFF
DNA: TGTGCCAGCAGCGCCAGCGCGGTGAACACTGAAGCTTTCTTT

J: TRBJ1-1
D: NA
V: TRBV18
size: NA
CDR3: CASSLFETGVAAEAFF
DNA: TGTGCCAGCTCACTCTTCGAGACCGGGGTTGCCGCTGAAGCTTTCTTT

J: TRBJ2-1
D: NA
V: TRBV7-6
size: NA
CDR3: CASTLGSSYNEQFF
DNA: TGTGCCAGCACCCTCGGGAGCTCCTACAATGAGCAGTTCTTC

J: TRBJ2-7
D: TRBD1
V: TRBV6-6
size: NA
CDR3: CASRPTLTGYYEQYF
DNA: TGTGCCAGCAGACCGACTCTGACAGGGTACTACGAGCAGTACTTC

J: TRBJ2-1
D: NA
V: TRBV2
size: NA
CDR3: CASRRQGTGGQFF
DNA: TGTGCCAGCAGAAGACAGGGAACCGGGGGGCAGTTCTTC

J: TRBJ2-7
D: NA
V: TRBV27
size: NA
CDR3: CASSLQGSYEQYF
DNA: TGTGCCAGCAGTTTACAGGGGTCATACGAGCAGTACTTC

J: TRBJ1-2
D: NA
V: TRBV5-6
size: few
CDR3: CASSFSGGLGYTF
DNA: TGTGCCAGCAGCTTTTCGGGGGGCCTGGGCTACACCTTC

J: TRBJ2-2
D: NA
V: TRBV27
size: once
CDR3: CAILTGELFF
DNA: TGTGCCATCTTGACCGGGGAGCTGTTTTTT

J: TRBJ1-2
D: NA
V: TRBV6-1
size: once
CDR3: CASSDWGVGYGYTF
DNA: TGTGCCAGCAGTGACTGGGGCGTCGGCTATGGCTACACCTTC

J: TRBJ2-2
D: TRBD2
V: TRBV6-5
size: NA
CDR3: CASSRTSPPGELFF
DNA: TGTGCCAGCAGTAGGACTAGCCCTCCCGGGGAGCTGTTTTTT

J: TRBJ2-5
D: TRBD1
V: TRBV7-2
size: NA
CDR3: CASSSDRGRETQYF
DNA: TGTGCCAGCAGCTCTGACAGGGGGAGAGAGACCCAGTACTTC

J: TRBJ2-5
D: NA
V: TRBV21-1
size: NA
CDR3: CASSDRLGEETQYF
DNA: TGTGCCAGCAGCGACAGACTGGGCGAAGAGACCCAGTACTTC

J: TRBJ1-2
D: NA
V: TRBV5-6
size: NA
CDR3: CASSLVTEPFYGYTF
DNA: TGTGCCAGCAGCTTGGTGACAGAGCCTTTCTATGGCTACACCTTC

J: TRBJ2-4
D: NA
V: TRBV18
size: NA
CDR3: CASALEGGGKNIQYF
DNA: TGTGCCAGCGCATTGGAGGGAGGAGGCAAAAACATTCAGTACTTC

J: TRBJ2-3
D: NA
V: TRBV5-1
size: NA
CDR3: CASSSRGYEDTQYF
DNA: TGCGCCAGCAGCTCAAGAGGGTATGAAGATACGCAGTATTTT

J: TRBJ2-4
D: NA
V: TRBV19
size: once
CDR3: CASRAQGRLAKNIQYF
DNA: TGTGCCAGTAGAGCGCAGGGAAGACTAGCCAAAAACATTCAGTACTTC

J: TRBJ2-1
D: TRBD2
V: TRBV7-9
size: NA
CDR3: CASSLGSGRGSNEQFF
DNA: TGTGCCAGCAGCTTAGGCAGCGGGAGGGGGTCCAATGAGCAGTTCTTC

J: TRBJ2-3
D: NA
V: TRBV10-3
size: NA
CDR3: CAIRGSGLPGITQYF
DNA: TGTGCCATCAGGGGTTCGGGACTCCCCGGCATAACGCAGTATTTT

J: TRBJ1-6
D: NA
V: TRBV7-9
size: NA
CDR3: CSSSLRLGQANSPLHF
DNA: TGTTCCAGCAGCTTACGATTGGGGCAGGCCAATTCACCCCTCCACTTT

J: TRBJ1-2
D: TRBD1
V: TRBV27
size: few
CDR3: CASSIRTGLGHGYTF
DNA: TGTGCCAGCAGTATCCGGACAGGCCTAGGACATGGCTACACCTTC

J: TRBJ2-7
D: TRBD2
V: TRBV14
size: NA
CDR3: CASSTREGTYEQYF
DNA: TGTGCCAGCAGCACCAGGGAGGGCACCTACGAGCAGTACTTC

J: TRBJ1-1
D: NA
V: TRBV7-2
size: NA
CDR3: CASSSRGVNTEAFF
DNA: TGTGCCAGCAGCTCTCGGGGGGTGAACACTGAAGCTTTCTTT

J: TRBJ2-7
D: TRBD1
V: TRBV7-8
size: NA
CDR3: CASSARGRLPGEQYF
DNA: TGTGCCAGCAGCGCCAGGGGGCGCTTACCCGGCGAGCAGTACTTC

J: TRBJ2-7
D: TRBD2
V: TRBV9
size: NA
CDR3: CASSVGLGPYEQYF
DNA: TGTGCCAGCAGCGTGGGACTAGGACCCTACGAGCAGTACTTC